The rows below give T cell receptor beta chains drawn from one sample of a study of cytomegalovirus exposure and HLA in healthy donors. Assay: immunoSEQ multiplex PCR; the TCRdb copy retains only in-frame clones and omits some. Among under 200,000 clones listed, roughly 80% were seen once. The specimen sequenced was PBMCs. These receptors were collected from a man younger than 35 in good health and CMV-seronegative. Both conserved end residues are part of each CDR3. D genes are given only for firm matches. A row's size may be missing; if present it is once, few, many or a size class.

NA	TRBJ1-5	TRBD1	TRBV2	TGTGCCAGCAGTGAGACAGGGAGGAGCAATCAGCCCCAGCATTTT	CASSETGRSNQPQHF
NA	TRBJ1-3	NA	TRBV6-1	TGTGCCAGCAGTGGGAGACGTACCCCTGGAAACACCATATATTTT	CASSGRRTPGNTIYF
NA	TRBJ2-1	NA	TRBV29-1	TGCAGCGGTGAGAGGGCACCCATTCTCAATGAGCAGTTCTTC	CSGERAPILNEQFF
NA	TRBJ1-6	NA	TRBV7-3	TGTGCCAGCAGCCACTGGACAGACAATTCACCCCTCCACTTT	CASSHWTDNSPLHF
NA	TRBJ2-2	TRBD2	TRBV7-9	TGTTCCAGCCTACGGGAGGGCCCGTACACCGGGGAGCTGTTTTTT	CSSLREGPYTGELFF
NA	TRBJ2-3	NA	TRBV5-5	TGTGCCAGCAGCCCGGACTGGACAGATACGCAGTATTTT	CASSPDWTDTQYF
once	TRBJ1-1	TRBD1	TRBV28	TGTGCCAGCCGACAGGGAGCTACTGAAGCTTTCTTT	CASRQGATEAFF
NA	TRBJ2-5	TRBD2	TRBV4-2	TGTGCCAGCAGCCACCCGACTAGCTCTGAGACCCAGTACTTC	CASSHPTSSETQYF
NA	TRBJ2-1	NA	TRBV19	TGTGCCAGTAGTATAGGGGCAAGATACAATGAGCAGTTCTTC	CASSIGARYNEQFF
NA	TRBJ2-7	NA	TRBV27	TGTGCCAGCGCACCCGGGACTGCCTACGAGCAGTACTTC	CASAPGTAYEQYF
NA	TRBJ1-5	NA	TRBV5-1	TGCGCCAGCAGCGTGGGGGCGAGTCAGCCCCAGCATTTT	CASSVGASQPQHF
once	TRBJ2-1	TRBD2	TRBV28	TGTGCCAGCAGTTTATCGGGGAGGGGACTAGCGGGACCCCTCATAGGATTCTTC	CASSLSGRGLAGPLIGFF
NA	TRBJ1-4	TRBD1	TRBV5-3	TGTGCCAGAAGCGCCCGGGACAGCCATACTATGGGAGACACTGAAAAACTGTTTTTT	CARSARDSHTMGDTEKLFF
once	TRBJ2-3	TRBD2	TRBV7-3	TGTGCCAGCAGTTTCTCTAGCGGGAGTACAGATACGCAGTATTTT	CASSFSSGSTDTQYF
NA	TRBJ1-1	TRBD1	TRBV5-8	TGTGCCAGCAGCTTTCAAACAGGGGGCCACATGAACACTGAAGCTTTCTTT	CASSFQTGGHMNTEAFF
NA	TRBJ2-1	TRBD1	TRBV9	TGTGCCAGCAGCCTTCAGGGGGTACTCTACAATGAGCAGTTCTTC	CASSLQGVLYNEQFF
NA	TRBJ1-5	TRBD1	TRBV2	TGTGCCAGCAGTATCGACAGGGTAAATCAGCCCCAGCATTTT	CASSIDRVNQPQHF
NA	TRBJ2-7	TRBD2	TRBV11-2	TGTGCCAGCAGCTTACTAGCGGGAGGGCGAACATACGAGCAGTACTTC	CASSLLAGGRTYEQYF
NA	TRBJ2-5	TRBD2	TRBV28	TGTGCCAGCAGATCCCCCGGGGGGGAATCAGAGACCCAGTACTTC	CASRSPGGESETQYF
NA	TRBJ1-1	NA	TRBV2	TGTGCCAGCAGTGAAGAGAGAGTAAACACTGAAGCTTTCTTT	CASSEERVNTEAFF
once	TRBJ2-3	TRBD1	TRBV5-6	TGTGCCAGCAGCTTGGCCTGGGACAGGACCGTGAATACGCAGTATTTT	CASSLAWDRTVNTQYF
NA	TRBJ2-7	TRBD2	TRBV4-1	TGCGCCAGCAGCCAAGATTGGGGGGGGTACTACGAGCAGTACTTC	CASSQDWGGYYEQYF
few	TRBJ2-1	NA	TRBV28	TGTGCCAGCAGTGACAGCTCCTACAATGAGCAGTTCTTC	CASSDSSYNEQFF
NA	TRBJ2-5	TRBD1	TRBV6-6	TGTGCCAGCAGTTACTCGGGGACAGTCCAAGAGACCCAGTACTTC	CASSYSGTVQETQYF
NA	TRBJ1-1	TRBD1	TRBV14	TGTGCCAGCAGCCCAGGAGGGGGCCTGGACACTGAAGCTTTCTTT	CASSPGGGLDTEAFF
few	TRBJ1-6	NA	TRBV28	TGTGCCAGCACCAATCCGGACAGAAATAATTCACCCCTCCACTTT	CASTNPDRNNSPLHF
NA	TRBJ2-7	TRBD1	TRBV29-1	TGCAGCGTTGTTCGGGACAGGGGTACCAACGAGCAGTACTTC	CSVVRDRGTNEQYF
NA	TRBJ1-1	TRBD1	TRBV29-1	TGCAGCGTTGAACAGGGGGCTACTGAAGCTTTCTTT	CSVEQGATEAFF
NA	TRBJ1-2	TRBD1	TRBV13	TGTGCCAGCACCGGGACAGCCTCCTTTAACTATGGCTACACCTTC	CASTGTASFNYGYTF
NA	TRBJ2-7	NA	TRBV27	TGTGCCAGCTCCCGGCAGGGTAGCTCCTACGAGCAGTACTTC	CASSRQGSSYEQYF
once	TRBJ2-3	TRBD2	TRBV6-6	TGTGCCAGCAGTTACTCGAGCGGGAGGGGAGATACGCAGTATTTT	CASSYSSGRGDTQYF
NA	TRBJ2-1	NA	TRBV29-1	TGCAGCGTATTGGCGGACAGCGTCTACAATGAGCAGTTCTTC	CSVLADSVYNEQFF
NA	TRBJ2-1	NA	TRBV4-1	TGCGCCAGCAGCCAAGTAGCTAGCACAATCATCGATGAGCAGTTCTTC	CASSQVASTIIDEQFF
NA	TRBJ1-5	NA	TRBV28	TGTGCCAGCAGCTTGACACTGGTTAAGAATAGCAATCAGCCCCAGCATTTT	CASSLTLVKNSNQPQHF